Given below is one T cell receptor beta chain in context. The antigen remains undetermined. Germline CDR1 is SGHKS and CDR2 is YYEKEE (reference sequence). CDR3 length: 15 amino acids. Trimming at V came to 4 bases and at J to 2 bases, leaving 7 bases not matched to a gene. The sample belongs to a study of T cell responses to AZD1222 COVID-19 vaccine. At the level of the study: Pooling of second doses given at about 4 or about 12 weeks was done. Study-wide points: Increases in Spike-specific TCR breadth and depth were seen after two AZD1222 doses.

Sequencing used immunoSEQ multiplex PCR; TCRdb keeps in-frame clones, though not all of them. The data hold around 120,000 clones, with around 90% observed a single time. This TCR was recovered from an adult in good health. Material: peripheral blood, obtained on day 0 of AZD1222 vaccination. V gene TRBV5-5 combines with J gene TRBJ2-7; 9 bases line up with TRBD1. In DNA, the CDR3 is TGTGCCAGCAGCCACCGGGACAGGGTGACCTACGAGCAGTACTTC. It encodes CASSHRDRVTYEQYF.